This T cell receptor (beta chain) emerged from a study of blood T cells in healthy people across ages. The use of a sample-barcoded 5' primer and a J-beta primer mix characterized a second PCR of roughly 6 to 11 cycles. TCRdb processed the 5' RACE reads anew with MiXCR; each CDR3 protein has one entry. The table lists roughly 680,000 distinct CDR3 sequences, approximately 52% of them singletons. The CDR3 sequence is 16 residues long. Trimming took off 4 bases at V and 3 bases at J, with 19 bases between the two ends. Per the germline V gene, CDR1 is LGHNA and CDR2 is YNFKEQ. Input material: blood. V usage is TRBV4-2 and J usage is TRBJ2-7; TRBD1 might be the D (7 bases). This receptor was identified in a woman of 80 years or more in good health. CDR3 residues: CASSRPPGGNIYEQYF. The DNA of the CDR3 is TGTGCCAGCAGCCGCCCCCCAGGGGGGAACATCTACGAGCAGTACTTC.